A selection of T cell receptor beta chains follows, all from one sample in a study of blood T cells in healthy people across ages. TCRdb fed the 5' RACE reads into MiXCR, producing one record per CDR3 protein. In the table there are 1.5 million to 2 million distinct CDR3 sequences, 28% of which are singletons. Sequenced sample: blood. Source of these receptors: a woman in her 30s in good health. The CDR3 runs from the conserved cysteine through the conserved F or W. D genes are given only for firm matches. Where a row states a size, it is once, few, many or the class of an expanded clone; other rows omit it.

d_call cdr3_length clone_size j_call v_call cdr3_nt cdr3_aa
NA 14 NA TRBJ1-5 TRBV19 TGTGCCAGTAGTATGAGGTCAGGACGGCAGCCCCAGCATTTT CASSMRSGRQPQHF
NA 14 few TRBJ1-4 TRBV12-3/TRBV12-4 TGTGCCAGCAGTTTAGCAGGGTGGAGTGAAAAACTGTTTTTT CASSLAGWSEKLFF
TRBD2 15 NA TRBJ2-7 TRBV20-1 TGCAGTGCTCCCCCTGGCGGGGGGGTTTACAATGAGCAGTACTTC CSAPPGGGVYNEQYF
NA 13 NA TRBJ2-3 TRBV10-3 TGTGCCATCAGCCCGGGATCGACAGATACGCAGTATTTT CAISPGSTDTQYF
NA 14 NA TRBJ1-6 TRBV6-1 TGTGCCAGCAGCCGGACGGGGTATAATTCACCCCGCCACTTT CASSRTGYNSPRHF
NA 15 few TRBJ2-2 TRBV7-2 TGTGCCAGCAGCTTAGGGGGATCGCGGGCCGGGGAGCTGTTTTTT CASSLGGSRAGELFF
TRBD2 16 few TRBJ2-1 TRBV15 TGTGCCACCAGCAGACCTCCGGGACTAGCCAGTTCCGAGCAGTTCTTC CATSRPPGLASSEQFF
NA 16 few TRBJ1-2 TRBV4-1 TGCGCCAGCAGCCAGATGAGACGAGAGGGGGTCTATGGCTACACCTTC CASSQMRREGVYGYTF
TRBD1 14 few TRBJ1-1 TRBV5-1 TGCGCCAGCAGCTCTGGACAGGAGTACACTGAAGCTTTCTTT CASSSGQEYTEAFF
TRBD2 17 few TRBJ2-7 TRBV5-1 TGCGCCAGCAGCTGGACGGGACTAGCGGGGGTACAATACGAGCAGTACTTC CASSWTGLAGVQYEQYF
NA 15 NA TRBJ2-3 TRBV7-8 TGTGCCAGCAGCCCCCACGGGTTTGGGCCAGATACGCAGTATTTT CASSPHGFGPDTQYF
TRBD2 15 few TRBJ2-3 TRBV6-5 TGTGCCGGCAGTAGACTAGCGGGGGGCACTGATACGCAGTATTTT CAGSRLAGGTDTQYF
NA 16 NA TRBJ2-3 TRBV27 TGTGCCAGCAGTTTTCAGGGTGGGGGGCGGGCAGATACGCAGTATTTT CASSFQGGGRADTQYF
NA 15 NA TRBJ2-1 TRBV6-6 TGTGCCAGCAGTTATGAGTGGGGGATGTACAATGAGCAGTTCTTC CASSYEWGMYNEQFF
NA 13 few TRBJ1-6 TRBV2 TGTGCCAGCAGTGAATACTATAATTCACCCCTCCACTTT CASSEYYNSPLHF
TRBD2 15 few TRBJ2-3 TRBV12-3/TRBV12-4 TGTGCCAGCAGCCCAGCGGGAGGGCAGGCAGATACGCAGTATTTT CASSPAGGQADTQYF
TRBD2 12 NA TRBJ2-1 TRBV20-1 TGCAGTGCTAACGGGGGGTACAATGAGCAGTTCTTC CSANGGYNEQFF
TRBD2 16 NA TRBJ2-5 TRBV5-1 TGCGCCAGCAGCTTCGTTGCGGGGGGCCGCCAAGAGACCCAGTACTTC CASSFVAGGRQETQYF
NA 15 few TRBJ2-5 TRBV20-1 TGCAGTGCTAGAGCCGCGGACTCCGACCAAGAGACCCAGTACTTC CSARAADSDQETQYF
TRBD2 15 NA TRBJ2-3 TRBV12-3/TRBV12-4 TGTGCCAGCAGCTCCAGGGAGCGGGAGGCAGATACGCAGTATTTT CASSSREREADTQYF
NA 14 NA TRBJ1-2 TRBV7-2 TGTGCCAGCAGCCTCGCCGGGGCGGACTCTGGCTACACCTTC CASSLAGADSGYTF
NA 15 NA TRBJ2-5 TRBV3-1 TGTGCCAGCAGCCAAGGTCCCGGGTCGAGAGAGACCCAGTACTTC CASSQGPGSRETQYF
NA 14 few TRBJ2-5 TRBV7-9 TGTGCCAGCAGGATGGGTAGCGTACAAGAGACCCAGTACTTC CASRMGSVQETQYF
NA 13 NA TRBJ2-5 TRBV7-2 TGTGCCAGCAGCTTCCCAGGGTTAAAGACCCAGTACTTC CASSFPGLKTQYF
NA 12 few TRBJ1-2 TRBV24-1 TGTGCCACCACCAGCCTTGGGCGAGGCTACACCTTC CATTSLGRGYTF
NA 15 many TRBJ2-3 TRBV5-1 TGCGCCAGCAGCCGACAGTCGTCTGGCACAGATACGCAGTATTTT CASSRQSSGTDTQYF
TRBD1 13 few TRBJ1-2 TRBV6-5 TGTGCCAGCAGAGAGGACAGGGTGGGTGGTTACACCTTC CASREDRVGGYTF
TRBD2 15 few TRBJ2-1 TRBV5-1 TGCGCCAGCAGCTTGGTCCCCACTAGCGGGAATGAGCAGTTCTTC CASSLVPTSGNEQFF
TRBD1 15 NA TRBJ2-3 TRBV5-6 TGTGCCAGCAGCTTGAGGACAGGGATCACAGATACGCAGTATTTT CASSLRTGITDTQYF
NA 15 few TRBJ1-4 TRBV4-3 TGCGCCAGCAGCCAAGAGCAAGCGGTGAATGAAAAACTGTTTTTT CASSQEQAVNEKLFF
NA 14 NA TRBJ2-2 TRBV29-1 TGCAGCGTTCTACCAGGGGGGCGCACCGGGGAGCTGTTTTTT CSVLPGGRTGELFF
TRBD1 16 NA TRBJ2-1 TRBV24-1 TGTGCCTCCAGTGATTCTAGGACAGGGGCGAACAATGAGCAGTTCTTC CASSDSRTGANNEQFF
NA 13 NA TRBJ2-7 TRBV29-1 TGCAGCGTTCAGGCTTCCCCCGAATACGAGCAGTACTTC CSVQASPEYEQYF
TRBD2 14 many TRBJ2-7 TRBV2 TGTGCCAGCAGCGCGGGACTAGCGACCCACGAGCAGTACTTC CASSAGLATHEQYF
NA 16 NA TRBJ1-1 TRBV5-1 TGCGCCAGCAGTTTGGTGGCTAGAACCGGGAACACTGAAACTTTCTTT CASSLVARTGNTETFF
NA 12 NA TRBJ2-7 TRBV30 TGTGCCTGGAGTGTACGAGCGGGCGAGCAGTACTTC CAWSVRAGEQYF
NA 14 many TRBJ2-7 TRBV4-3 TGCGCCAGCAGCCGGCAACAGGGATCCTACGAGCAGTACTTC CASSRQQGSYEQYF
NA 12 NA TRBJ1-1 TRBV5-1 TGCGCCAGCAGGGAGGGCCGAACTGAAGCTTTCTTT CASREGRTEAFF
NA 11 many TRBJ2-1 TRBV5-1 TGCGCCAGCAGCCTGCTATCCGAGCAGTTCTTC CASSLLSEQFF
NA 11 NA TRBJ2-1 TRBV20-1 TGCAGTGCTAGAGCATTTAGGGAGCAGTTCTTC CSARAFREQFF
NA 16 NA TRBJ1-4 TRBV20-1 TGCAGTGCTAGTGGGGGGGACGACGGGGGGCATGAAAAACTGTTTTTT CSASGGDDGGHEKLFF
NA 13 NA TRBJ1-2 TRBV27 TGTGCCAGCAGTTTAAATCAGGGTGCGGGCTACACCTTC CASSLNQGAGYTF
TRBD2 14 many TRBJ2-3 TRBV29-1 TGCAGCGCTTACGACCGGGGGGGCACAGATACGCAGTATTTT CSAYDRGGTDTQYF
NA 14 many TRBJ1-2 TRBV5-6 TGTGCCAGCAGCGAAACGGGGCCAGCGCCTGGCTACACCTTC CASSETGPAPGYTF
NA 17 NA TRBJ2-1 TRBV4-1 TGCGCCAGCGGCCAGGAGGGTCGGGGCGACGGGGGCAATGAGCAGTTCTTC CASGQEGRGDGGNEQFF